Listed here is a single T cell receptor (beta chain). This entry belongs to a study of T cells in Graves' hyperthyroidism and ophthalmopathy. Template material for amplifying TCR beta CDR3 regions consisted of RNA transcripts. Primed by the HTBI set, a first-round RT-PCR was run on the TCR CDR3. TCRdb called the multiplex PCR reads again in MiXCR, with one record for every CDR3 protein. The data contain more than 500,000 distinct CDR3 sequences, 14% of them singletons. Trimming pared 5 bases from V and 7 bases from J, leaving 15 bases between. CDR1 is LGHDT, CDR2 YNNKEL, per germline (reference sequence). The CDR3 is made up of 13 amino acids. With a duration under 2 months, the hyperthyroidism was newly diagnosed in patients aged 18 to 65.

The chain employs TRBV3-1 and TRBJ2-7, with no clear D. This TCR derives from a middle-aged woman with Graves' hyperthyroidism. Sequenced: blood. CDR3: CASSSGGLREQYF. In nucleotides, the CDR3 is TGTGCCAGCAGCTCAGGCGGCCTCCGGGAGCAGTACTTC.